The 9 T cell receptor beta chains presented below share a single source sample, sequenced in a study of response to subunit inactivated influenza vaccine. TCRdb re-derived calls from the RT-PCR reads in MiXCR, one entry per CDR3 protein. This table has a few hundred thousand distinct CDR3 sequences, less than 15% appearing once. The sequencing used PBMCs from blood, collected 11 to 12 days after vaccination. The origin of the receptors is a man over 45 who received an inactivated influenza vaccine.

This chain joins TRBV12-3 or TRBV12-4 and TRBJ2-6; D uncertain. Trimming took 5 bases from V and 4 from J, leaving 12 bases between them. This CDR3 has 15 residues. For the CDR3, the DNA is TGTGCCAGCAGTGGGTCCCATGCCGGGGCCAACGTCCTGACTTTC. Encoded protein: CASSGSHAGANVLTF.

Only a few counts were recorded for this clonotype. The chain combines TRBV12-3 or TRBV12-4 with TRBJ2-7, with TRBD1 matching over 8 bases. V shed 6 bases and J 9 bases; nucleotides not matched to a gene: 16. There are 15 residues in the CDR3. The DNA of the CDR3 is TGTGCCAGCAGCCTCCTCGGGACAGGACCTCAGGGGCAGTACTTC. It yields the protein CASSLLGTGPQGQYF.

In this sample, this clonotype turned up a few times. The chain links TRBV12-3 or TRBV12-4 to TRBJ1-1; D not certain. The CDR3 totals 14 residues. Trimming took off 5 bases at V and 1 base at J, with 11 bases between the two ends. The CDR3 region is CASSPTWGNTEAFF. The CDR3 nucleotides read TGTGCCAGCAGTCCGACCTGGGGGAACACTGAAGCTTTCTTT.

This clonotype has just a few counts. The CDR3 nucleotides are TGCAGCGTTCTCCCGGGTTGGTCCTACGAGCAGTACTTC. Translation gives CSVLPGWSYEQYF. The chain employs TRBV29-1 and TRBJ2-7, with D uncertain. V lost 5 bases and J 1 base, leaving 12 bases between the germline ends. Germline CDR1 reads SQVTM; CDR2 reads ANQGSEA. This CDR3 contains 13 residues.

A few counts support this clonotype. The J gene is TRBJ2-7, the V gene TRBV20-1; 7 bases line up with TRBD1. The CDR3 covers 12 residues. The germline gives CDR1 DFQATT, CDR2 SNEGSKA (reference sequence). Trimming removed 5 bases from V and 4 bases from J; junction bases left unmatched: 5. The CDR3, as DNA: TGCAGTGCTGAATACAGGGGTTACGAGCAGTACTTC. Translating it yields CSAEYRGYEQYF.

V gene TRBV6-5 combines with J gene TRBJ1-6; no clear D gene. Per germline, CDR1 MNHEY and CDR2 SVGAGI. The CDR3 covers 15 residues. V lost 1 base and J lost 10, with 14 bases in between. The CDR3 DNA reads TGTGCCAGCAGTTACTTTCCAGGTTTCGGGTCACCCCTCCACTTT. This codes for CASSYFPGFGSPLHF.

This clonotype has just a few counts. The J gene is TRBJ2-2, the V gene TRBV9; no clear D. Trimming cost V 7 bases and J 3 bases, with 10 bases left between them. The CDR3 length is 13 residues. Germline loops: CDR1 SGDLS, CDR2 YYNGEE. The CDR3 region has the DNA TGTGCCAGCGGTTCGCGGCACACCGGGGAGCTGTTTTTT. It specifies CASGSRHTGELFF.

This clonotype has a single count. A much larger clone lies one base from this, so it may be a read error. This chain uses TRBV29-1 with TRBJ2-1, with 11 bases identical to TRBD2. The CDR3 contains 17 residues. Germline V gene sequence: CDR1 SQVTM, CDR2 ANQGSEA. The CDR3 bases are TGCAGCGTTGATGCTTTACTAGCGGGGGACTCCCACAATGAGCAGTTCTTC. Translating it yields CSVDALLAGDSHNEQFF.

The chain has TRBV6-1 and TRBJ2-1; 10 bases map to TRBD2. The CDR3 spans 14 residues. V lost 7 bases and J lost 8; bases outside the gene matches: 8. Germline V gene sequence: CDR1 MNHNS, CDR2 SASEGT. CDR3 sequence (DNA): TGTGCCAGCAAGAAACTAGCGGGAACGGATGAGCAGTTCTTC. This translates into CASKKLAGTDEQFF.